This record concerns one T cell receptor beta chain sequence. The data were produced by immunoSEQ multiplex PCR, yet TCRdb's version contains in-frame clones alone and is incomplete. The sample shows roughly 13,000 clones, 60% to 70% of them seen only once. This sample stems from a study of neoadjuvant anti-PD-1 for oral cavity cancer. About the study: Patients without progression received a fourth nivolumab dose around day 43, then surgical resection on days 50-56.

Germline assignment: CDR1 MNHEY and CDR2 SMNVEV (reference sequence). The CDR3 runs to 17 residues. Trimming removed 6 bases from V and 8 bases from J, with 28 bases in between. The material was PBMCs, obtained before nivolumab (anti-PD-1) treatment. The source of this sequence is a person between 35 and 79 years old with oral cavity squamous cell carcinoma. The chain has TRBV27 and TRBJ1-2; D not certain. In nucleotides, the CDR3 is TGTGCCAGCAGGGATACCCCTCGGGCCTTCGGCGGGGAGGGCTACACCTTC. This encodes CASRDTPRAFGGEGYTF.